This T cell receptor beta chain was observed in a study of blood T cell repertoires in COVID-19. For the study at large: PBMCs, B-cell-depleted T cells, or T cells provided the cDNA or gDNA that made up the material.

In the original workflow: Using reference gene primer amplification, nucleated cell counts were estimated. Clones were read by immunoSEQ multiplex PCR, and TCRdb kept only the in-frame ones, dropping some. V, J and clone size reflect that table, while D and trimming were determined from the DNA. The sample has roughly 150,000 clones, 87% seen once; the top ten hold roughly 6.1%. Per germline, CDR1 SGHDT and CDR2 YYEEEE. The CDR3 sequence is 13 residues long. V lost 4 bases to trimming and J lost 7 bases; unmatched junction nucleotides: 6. The chain couples TRBV5-6 to TRBJ2-7; TRBD2 agrees at 9 bases. The sample taken for sequencing was peripheral blood. The clonotype was recovered from a man older than 75 with acute or convalescent COVID-19. CDR3 nucleotide sequence: TGTGCCAGCAGCCCGCGGGGGGGCTGGGAGCAGTACTTC. Protein product: CASSPRGGWEQYF.